This TCR beta chain emerged from a study of shared clonotypes between healthy human individuals (dated by TCRdb to 2020 to 2022). Looking at the study overall: Three men and a couple of women, aged 18 to 49 years, made up the cohort. For each donor, CD4 naive and CD4 memory were each given three plates, CD8 naive was given two plates, and CD8 memory was given one plate. The study deeply sequenced blood TCR repertoires of about 5 healthy adults to estimate repertoire size and the extent of clonotype sharing between individuals. Different laboratories and diverse techniques were used to prepare libraries and sequence TCR repertoires, to increase sequencing depth and limit assay-specific biases. Each donor's leukapheresis produced roughly between roughly 0.9 and 8.9 billion PBMCs. Overall results and qualifications from the work: The small number of donors limited the genetic and exposure-history diversity represented. Compared with non-shared clonotypes, clonotypes shared by all four sorted-subset donors had higher generation probabilities. Sharing across a few donors was observed for about 4.8% of naive CD4, around 3.5% of naive CD8, roughly 2.3% of memory CD4, and over 0.3% of memory CD8 clonotypes. Sampling was restricted to blood, and TCR repertoires in tissue are likely to differ from TCR repertoires in blood. Naive subsets generally had larger estimated clonotype richness than memory subsets. Pairwise subsampling led to the expectation that sequencing depth would affect the degree of clonotype sharing among donors. Even with the large sequencing depth, rarefaction of the sorted-subset datasets indicated that sequencing was incomplete.

The donors were healthy, HIV-negative adults with no recently reported acute infections or vaccinations. All donors were Caucasian adults living in Nashville, Tennessee, USA. CD4+ T cells were enriched by magnetic negative selection, after which naive cells were positively selected on CD45RA and the negative fraction was taken as the memory subset. After blood collection by leukapheresis, PBMCs were isolated using Ficoll-Histopaque density gradient centrifugation and then cryopreserved in the vapor phase of liquid nitrogen. Analytical flow cytometry was used to check the purity and quantity of every magnetically sorted T cell population. Genomic DNA was isolated from each sorted fraction and quantified by UV absorbance on a Nanodrop 2000c. Using the deep immunoSEQ assay, TCR CDR3 regions were amplified from genomic DNA by multiplex PCR. Genomic DNA extracted from each cell subset was distributed evenly over all wells of several immunoSEQ 96-well plates, and each plate served as one replicate. For sorted subsets, around 200 ng genomic DNA, equal to some 28,000 T cell genomes, was loaded into each replicate PCR. Purified libraries were measured with a Qubit 3.0 fluorometer, size-checked on a Bioanalyzer 2100, and measured again with the KAPA Library Quantification kit. Every immunoSEQ 96-well plate was sequenced on a separate single-read 150-cycle Illumina NextSeq 550 flow cell. The published analysis was carried out like this. Because only junctional sequences without quality scores were contained in the immunoSEQ output, filtering matching that applied to full-length reads could not be performed. To assign V/J genes and CDR3, sequences were annotated against IMGT germline references using PyIR, a Python wrapper for IgBLAST v1.9. Any read was removed if the V/J assignment was weak (E-value above 1e-6), the CDR3 was missing, or the read contained stop codons, out-of-frame junctions, or ambiguous translated residues. V3J clonotypes were defined by identical inferred V gene, J gene, and CDR3 amino acid sequence. To compute the percentage overlap between repertoires, the number of shared unique clonotypes was divided by the size of the smaller repertoire. Repertoire richness was assessed with RTK rarefaction, the Chao1 estimator, and Recon v2.1 estimates of unobserved clonotypes. Generation probabilities for all TCRbeta clonotypes obtained by the gDNA method from a handful of donors were computed using OLGA. Entries here come from immuneACCESS through TCRdb and include only in-frame sequences with V and J called. Some clones fail to appear in such tables; in the studies checked, an unresolved V gene covers under half of the shortfall, and the cause of the remainder is unknown. V and J calls and clone size are those listed in that table; D and trimming were worked out from the DNA. Present in this sample are 2 million to 3 million clones, roughly 93% of which were seen just once. The biggest ten clones account for 0.36% of the sample.

Turning to this clone: Its specific antigen is unknown. Base qualities are missing; no much larger clone stands one base away. Distinct nucleotide sequences in the sample also encode this CDR3.

CDR3 length: 13 amino acids, cysteine to phenylalanine. The sequence is cut down to CDR3 DNA, 39 bases in frame from base 1. CDR1 is given as SEHNR and CDR2 as FQNEAQ, both from the germline V gene (reference sequence). V and J lose 3 bases and 2 bases, and a span of 6 bases separates them. Sequenced input: naive CD4+ T cells from PBMCs. The cell subset or site label, read with the paper, signifies: CD45RA+ positively selected. The TCR comes from a man between 18 and 35 years old in good health. Some clones in this sample may be carry-over from other donors' samples. The rearranged segments are TRBV7-9 and TRBJ2-3; the D gene cannot be resolved reliably. The base sequence is TGTGCCAGCAGCTTGGCGAACACAGATACGCAGTATTTT. It translates to CASSLANTDTQYF. The full variable domain, with segments outside the CDR3 supplied by the reference TRBV7-9 and TRBJ2-3 proteins, appears as DTGVSQNPRHKITKRGQNVTFRCDPISEHNRLYWYRQTLGQGPEFLTYFQNEAQLEKSRLLSDRFSAERPKGSFSTLEIQRTEQGDSAMYLCASSLANTDTQYFGPGTRLTVL.